This T cell receptor (beta chain) was obtained from a study of CD8+ T cells in alopecia areata. Reverse transcription of extracted RNA yielded cDNA, which provided the sequencing template. This table comes from immunoSEQ multiplex PCR, and its TCRdb copy is limited to in-frame clones, with some not included. The sample includes over 100,000 clones, about 46% of them seen just once. The V end lost 3 bases, the J end lost 6 bases, and 20 bases lay between the germline ends. Germline V lookup: CDR1 GTSNPN, CDR2 SVGIG (reference sequence). The CDR3 contains 15 residues. This sequence was found in a human donor with alopecia areata. The sequenced sample was CD8+ T cells sorted from blood, obtained at week 0. The chain links TRBV30 to TRBJ1-1; tentative D call: TRBD1 (6 bases). CDR3 sequence reads: CAWSEPYQGWAEAFF. CDR3 DNA sequence: TGTGCCTGGAGCGAACCTTATCAGGGGTGGGCTGAAGCTTTCTTT.